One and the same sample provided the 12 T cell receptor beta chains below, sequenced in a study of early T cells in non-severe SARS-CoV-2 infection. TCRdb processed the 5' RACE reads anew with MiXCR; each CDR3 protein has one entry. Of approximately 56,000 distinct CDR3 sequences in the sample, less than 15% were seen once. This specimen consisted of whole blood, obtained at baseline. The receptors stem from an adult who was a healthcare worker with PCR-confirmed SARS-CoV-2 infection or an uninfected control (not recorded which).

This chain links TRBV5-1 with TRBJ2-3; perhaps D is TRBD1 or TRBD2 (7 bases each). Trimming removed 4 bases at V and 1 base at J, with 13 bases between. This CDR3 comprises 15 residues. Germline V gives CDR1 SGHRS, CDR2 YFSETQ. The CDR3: CASSRRGGRTDTQYF. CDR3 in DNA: TGCGCCAGCAGCCGCAGGGGGGGCCGCACAGATACGCAGTATTTT.

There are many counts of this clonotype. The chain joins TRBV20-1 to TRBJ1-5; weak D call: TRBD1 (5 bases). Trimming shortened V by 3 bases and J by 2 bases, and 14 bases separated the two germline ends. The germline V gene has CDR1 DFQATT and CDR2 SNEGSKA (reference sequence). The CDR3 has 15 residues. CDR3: CSASQAGGGNQPQHF. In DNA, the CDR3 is TGCAGTGCTAGTCAGGCGGGGGGTGGCAATCAGCCCCAGCATTTT.

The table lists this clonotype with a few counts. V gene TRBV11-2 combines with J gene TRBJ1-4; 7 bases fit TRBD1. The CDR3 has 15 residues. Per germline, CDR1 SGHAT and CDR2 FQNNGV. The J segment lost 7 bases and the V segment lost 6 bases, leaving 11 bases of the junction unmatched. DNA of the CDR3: TGTGCCAGCAGTCCAACGAGGGGGCGCCGTGAAAAACTGTTTTTT. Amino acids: CASSPTRGRREKLFF.

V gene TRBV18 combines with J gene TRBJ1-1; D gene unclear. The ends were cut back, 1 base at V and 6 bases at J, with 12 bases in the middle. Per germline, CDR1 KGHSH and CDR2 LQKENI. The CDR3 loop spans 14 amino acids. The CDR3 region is CASSPQGVTSEAFF. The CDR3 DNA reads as TGTGCCAGCTCACCACAGGGCGTCACCTCTGAAGCTTTCTTT.

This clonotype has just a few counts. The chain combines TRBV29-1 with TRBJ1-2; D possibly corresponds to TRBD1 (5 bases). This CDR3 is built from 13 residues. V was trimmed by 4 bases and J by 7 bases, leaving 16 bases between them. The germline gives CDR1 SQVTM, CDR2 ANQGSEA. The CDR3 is CSVGPGPRAGYTF. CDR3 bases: TGCAGCGTTGGTCCAGGGCCCCGTGCTGGCTACACCTTC.

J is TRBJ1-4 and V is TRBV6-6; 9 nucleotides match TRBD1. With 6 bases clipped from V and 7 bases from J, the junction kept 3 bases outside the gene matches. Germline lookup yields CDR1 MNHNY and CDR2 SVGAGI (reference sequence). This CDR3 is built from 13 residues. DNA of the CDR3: TGTGCCAGCAGGACACAGGGGGCTGAAAAACTGTTTTTT. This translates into CASRTQGAEKLFF.

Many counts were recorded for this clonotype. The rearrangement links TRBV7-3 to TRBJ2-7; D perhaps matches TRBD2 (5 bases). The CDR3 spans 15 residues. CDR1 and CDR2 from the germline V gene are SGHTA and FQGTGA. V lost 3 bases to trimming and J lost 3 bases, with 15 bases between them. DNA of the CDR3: TGTGCCAGCAGCTTGTGGGCTAGCCACGTCTACGAGCAGTACTTC. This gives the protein CASSLWASHVYEQYF.

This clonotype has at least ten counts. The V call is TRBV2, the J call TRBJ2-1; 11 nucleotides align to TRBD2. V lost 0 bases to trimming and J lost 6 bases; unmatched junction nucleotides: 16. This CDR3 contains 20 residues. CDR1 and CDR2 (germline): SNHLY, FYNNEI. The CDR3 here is CASSEALGLAGGRPFNEQFF. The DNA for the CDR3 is TGTGCCAGCAGTGAAGCGCTGGGGCTAGCGGGGGGCCGTCCCTTCAATGAGCAGTTCTTC.

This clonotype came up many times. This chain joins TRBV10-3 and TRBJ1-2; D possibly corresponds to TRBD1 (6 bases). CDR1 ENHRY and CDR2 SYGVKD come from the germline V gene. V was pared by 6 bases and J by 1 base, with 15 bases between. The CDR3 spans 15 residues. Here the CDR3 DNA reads TGTGCCATCAGGGACAGCTTGGGTCGTAACTATGGCTACACCTTC. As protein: CAIRDSLGRNYGYTF.

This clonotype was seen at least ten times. The CDR3 DNA reads as TGTGCCTGGAGTGTACTTGGGGAGACACCCCTCCACTTT. Residues: CAWSVLGETPLHF. This chain joins TRBV30 and TRBJ1-6; no firm D call. Germline loops: CDR1 GTSNPN, CDR2 SVGIG (reference sequence). This CDR3 region has 13 residues. The V gene lost 0 bases and the J gene lost 11 bases, with 11 bases spanning the gap. The complete variable domain, with remaining parts taken from reference TRBV30 and TRBJ1-6, reads SQTIHQWPATLVQPVGSPLSLECTVEGTSNPNLYWYRQAAGRGLQLLFYSVGIGQISSEVPQNLSASRPQDRQFILSSKKLLLSDSGFYLCAWSVLGETPLHFGNGTRLTVT.

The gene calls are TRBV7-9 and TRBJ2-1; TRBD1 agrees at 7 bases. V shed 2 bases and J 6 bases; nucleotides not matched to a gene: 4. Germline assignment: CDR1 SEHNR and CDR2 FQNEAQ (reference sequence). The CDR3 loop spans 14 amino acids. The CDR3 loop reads CASSLLGTVNEQFF. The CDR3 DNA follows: TGTGCCAGCAGCTTACTGGGGACAGTCAATGAGCAGTTCTTC.

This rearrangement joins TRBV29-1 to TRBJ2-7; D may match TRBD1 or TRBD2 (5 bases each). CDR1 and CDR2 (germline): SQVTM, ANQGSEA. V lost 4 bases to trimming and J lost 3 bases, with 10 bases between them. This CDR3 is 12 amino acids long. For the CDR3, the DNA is TGCAGCGTTGGGGGGACCTACTACGAGCAGTACTTC. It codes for CSVGGTYYEQYF.